The clone carrying this TCR beta chain was seen a handful of times. Its antigen is unknown. This sample was taken from a study of post-analysis software for immune sequencing data. cDNA libraries for TCR beta contained unique molecular identifiers. TCRdb fed the PCR reads into MiXCR, producing one record per CDR3 protein. The table lists fewer than 850,000 distinct CDR3 sequences, roughly 30% of them singletons, with around 0.55% in the top ten. Study findings and constraints: TRBV5-6, TRBV5-1 and TRBV20-1 belonged to a set of about 5 TRBV segments that were more frequent in patients than controls.

Germline CDR1 is ENHRY and CDR2 is SYGVKD. This CDR3 is 15 amino acids long. Trimming stripped 6 bases from V and 0 bases from J, with 9 bases between. This chain joins TRBV10-3 and TRBJ1-6; D perhaps matches TRBD1 (5 bases). The TCR sequence derives from a girl aged 5-17 years with multiple sclerosis. Sequencing was performed on blood. This CDR3 is CAISQGISYNSPLHF. The CDR3 DNA sequence: TGTGCCATCAGCCAGGGAATCTCCTATAATTCACCCCTCCACTTT.